This T cell receptor (beta chain) came from a study of spatial heterogeneity in lung cancer. Study findings and constraints: For expanded intratumoral alpha and beta TCRs, counts tracked tumor mutation counts.

TCRdb itself ran the 5' RACE reads through MiXCR, one entry per CDR3 protein. Here the sample spans about 20,000 distinct CDR3 sequences, under 7% being singletons. The time point was: sample taken at primary tumor resection. This clonotype was recorded at least ten times. Its antigen is not known. J gave up 4 bases and V 5 bases, and 14 bases lay outside the gene matches. Germline CDR1 MNHEY, CDR2 SVGAGI. The CDR3 is made up of 17 amino acids. Material: lung tumor tissue, obtained at surgery. V and J are TRBV6-5 and TRBJ2-1; 7 positions match TRBD2. The sequence derives from a female donor with early-stage non-small cell lung cancer. The CDR3 DNA sequence: TGTGCCAGCAGTGAGACCATGTCGGGAGGTGGGTACAATGAGCAGTTCTTC. Translating it yields CASSETMSGGGYNEQFF.